The clone carrying this T cell receptor beta chain occurred a few times. Markers CD45RO/CCR7/CD25/CD127/CD95/CD27 served to sort CD4+ naive, central memory, regulatory and stem cell-like memory cells. This CDR3 has 16 amino acids. CDR1 and CDR2 (germline): SGHRS, YFSETQ. The V gene lost 4 bases and the J gene lost 1 base, with 16 bases spanning the gap. Of the isolated RNA, all was reverse transcribed, and so the sequenced material was expressed TCRB transcripts. Sequencing used immunoSEQ multiplex PCR; TCRdb keeps in-frame clones, though not all of them. In the table there are about 220,000 clones, 11% of which are singletons. This specimen belongs to a study of beta chain features in type 1 diabetes. In the study overall: Cell yields, age and gender were similar between patients and healthy donors.

The sequenced sample was central memory CD4+ T cells from blood. The TCR originated in a man younger than 35 in good health. This rearrangement joins TRBV5-1 to TRBJ2-3, with a possible D match to TRBD1 (7 bases). The CDR3 loop reads CASSPGGFAGTDTQYF. CDR3 in DNA: TGCGCCAGCAGCCCAGGGGGGTTCGCCGGCACAGATACGCAGTATTTT.